The 6 T cell receptor beta chains in this list originate from one sample, sequenced in a study of blood T cell repertoires in COVID-19. Produced via immunoSEQ multiplex PCR; TCRdb's table is partial and in-frame only. The sample has roughly 250,000 clones; 86% are singletons. The sample consisted of PBMCs or T cells enriched from blood (not recorded which). The receptors were gathered from a woman aged 40 to 50 with acute COVID-19.

The chain recombines TRBV25-1 with TRBJ2-1, with 9 bases that match TRBD1. Germline CDR1 and CDR2: MGHDK and SYGVNS. The CDR3 runs 15 residues. The V gene end was trimmed by 7 bases and the J gene end by 8 bases; junction bases not matched to a gene: 12. This CDR3 reads CASTQDRGGVYEQFF. The CDR3, as DNA: TGTGCCAGCACCCAAGACAGGGGGGGAGTATATGAGCAGTTCTTC.

This chain joins TRBV11-3 and TRBJ2-5, with D tentatively TRBD1 (5 bases). The germline V and J ends were trimmed by 5 bases and 3 bases, with 16 bases remaining between them. The CDR3 covers 15 residues. Germline lookup yields CDR1 SGHNT and CDR2 YENEEA. CDR3 protein: CASSAARTMKETQYF. The CDR3 DNA follows: TGTGCCAGCAGCGCGGCCCGGACAATGAAAGAGACCCAGTACTTC.

This clone was detected a few times. At one end, the junction sequence differs from germline, possibly due to a read error. The gene calls are TRBV10-2 and TRBJ2-3; 8 bases align to TRBD2. Per germline, CDR1 WSHSY and CDR2 SAAADI. The CDR3 runs 17 residues. CDR3 loop: CASSEGAAGDSTDTQYF. The CDR3, as DNA: TGCGCCAGCAGTGAGGGGGCAGCGGGAGATAGCACCGATACGCAGTATTTT.

This chain connects TRBV5-6 to TRBJ2-2, with D maybe TRBD2 (5 bases). The CDR3 has 14 residues. With 1 base removed from V and 7 bases from J, the gap between germline ends came to 11 bases. CDR1 and CDR2 (germline): SGHDT, YYEEEE. In nucleotides, the CDR3 is TGTGCCAGCAGCTTGCCTGGGAGAGGCGGGGAGCTGTTTTTT. Encoded protein: CASSLPGRGGELFF. Variable domain in full (rest from reference TRBV5-6 and TRBJ2-2): DAGVTQSPTHLIKTRGQQVTLRCSPKSGHDTVSWYQQALGQGPQFIFQYYEEEERQRGNFPDRFSGHQFPNYSSELNVNALLLGDSALYLCASSLPGRGGELFFGEGSRLTVL.

For this clone: The identical CDR3 is also encoded by other nucleotide sequences in the sample. The chain joins TRBV19 to TRBJ2-2; D not resolved. CDR1 is LNHDA, CDR2 SQIVND, per germline (reference sequence). The V and J ends lost 1 base and 2 bases respectively, with 5 bases between them. This CDR3 region has 14 residues. CDR3 in DNA: TGTGCCAGTAGTATAGGGGCAAACACCGGGGAGCTGTTTTTT. Translated: CASSIGANTGELFF.

This sequence joins TRBV5-1 and TRBJ2-7; D possibly corresponds to TRBD1 (7 bases). The ends were cut back, 4 bases at V and 4 bases at J, with 21 bases in the middle. Germline-derived CDR1 and CDR2 are SGHRS and YFSETQ. The CDR3 consists of 16 residues. CDR3 protein: CASSRGTATKEYEQYF. Written as DNA, the CDR3 is TGCGCCAGCAGCCGCGGGACAGCCACAAAAGAATACGAGCAGTACTTC. Together with reference TRBV5-1 and TRBJ2-7, the CDR3 gives the full variable domain: KAGVTQTPRYLIKTRGQQVTLSCSPISGHRSVSWYQQTPGQGLQFLFEYFSETQRNKGNFPGRFSGRQFSNSRSEMNVSTLELGDSALYLCASSRGTATKEYEQYFGPGTRLTVT.